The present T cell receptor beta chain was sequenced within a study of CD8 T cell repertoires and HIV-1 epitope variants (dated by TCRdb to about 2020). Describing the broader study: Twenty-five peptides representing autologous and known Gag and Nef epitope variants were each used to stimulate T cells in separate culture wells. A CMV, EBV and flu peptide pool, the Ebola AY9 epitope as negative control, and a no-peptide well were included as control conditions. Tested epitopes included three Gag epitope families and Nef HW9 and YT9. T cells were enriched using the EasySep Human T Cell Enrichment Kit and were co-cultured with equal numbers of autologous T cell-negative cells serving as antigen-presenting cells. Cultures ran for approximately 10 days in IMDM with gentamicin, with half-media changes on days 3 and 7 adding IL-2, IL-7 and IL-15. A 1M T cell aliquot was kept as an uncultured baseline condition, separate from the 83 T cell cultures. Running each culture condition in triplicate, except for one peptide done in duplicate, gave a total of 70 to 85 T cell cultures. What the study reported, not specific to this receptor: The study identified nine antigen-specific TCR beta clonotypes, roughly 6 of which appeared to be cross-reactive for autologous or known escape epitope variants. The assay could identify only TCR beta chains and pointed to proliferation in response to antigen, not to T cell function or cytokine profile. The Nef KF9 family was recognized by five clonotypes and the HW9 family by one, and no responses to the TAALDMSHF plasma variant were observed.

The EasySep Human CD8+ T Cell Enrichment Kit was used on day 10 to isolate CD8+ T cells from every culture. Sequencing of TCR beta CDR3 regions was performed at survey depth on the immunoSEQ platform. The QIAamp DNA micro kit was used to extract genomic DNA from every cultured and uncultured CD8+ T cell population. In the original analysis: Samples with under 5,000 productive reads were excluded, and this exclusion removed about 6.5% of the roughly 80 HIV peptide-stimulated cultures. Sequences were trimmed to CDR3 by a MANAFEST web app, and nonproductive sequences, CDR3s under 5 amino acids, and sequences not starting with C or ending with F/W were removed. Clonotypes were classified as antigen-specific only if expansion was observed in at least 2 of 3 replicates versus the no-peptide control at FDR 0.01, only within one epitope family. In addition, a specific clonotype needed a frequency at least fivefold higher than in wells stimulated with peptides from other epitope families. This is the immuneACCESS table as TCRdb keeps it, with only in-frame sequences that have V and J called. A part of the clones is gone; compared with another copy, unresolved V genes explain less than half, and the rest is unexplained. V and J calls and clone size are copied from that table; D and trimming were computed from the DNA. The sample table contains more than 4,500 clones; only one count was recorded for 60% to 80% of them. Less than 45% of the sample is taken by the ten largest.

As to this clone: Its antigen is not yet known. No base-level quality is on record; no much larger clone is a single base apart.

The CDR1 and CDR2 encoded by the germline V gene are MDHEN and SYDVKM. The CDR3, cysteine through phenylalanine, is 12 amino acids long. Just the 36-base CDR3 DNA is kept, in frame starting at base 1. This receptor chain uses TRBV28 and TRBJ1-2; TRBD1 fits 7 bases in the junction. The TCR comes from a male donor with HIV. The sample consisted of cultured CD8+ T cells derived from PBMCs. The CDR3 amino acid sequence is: CGTGDSNYGYTF. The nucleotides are TGTGGAACAGGGGATTCAAACTATGGCTACACCTTC.